Following are 17 T cell receptor beta chains from one sample sequenced in a study of T cell repertoires in cytomegalovirus infection. TCRdb reprocessed the reads via MiXCR and lists one record per CDR3 protein. The sample has about 160,000 distinct CDR3 sequences; less than 25% are singletons. Their recognized antigens are unknown. The sequencing used CD8+ T cells from cultured PBMCs, collected from culture after CMV antigen stimulation. These receptors were taken from a human donor in good health (CMV status not recorded). Some clones in this sample may be carry-over from other donors' samples.

The V call is TRBV12-5, the J call TRBJ2-1; maybe TRBD2 (6 bases). Trimming left V 1 base short and J 7 bases short, with 17 bases between. Per the germline V gene, CDR1 is LGHNT and CDR2 is FRNRAP. The CDR3 is 16 residues long. The CDR3 sequence is CASGLGTGLPANEQFF. CDR3 DNA: TGTGCTAGTGGTTTGGGGACGGGACTGCCGGCGAATGAGCAGTTCTTC.

The V gene is TRBV5-1, the J gene TRBJ1-2; D is perhaps TRBD1 (5 bases). The CDR3 is 14 amino acids. The V end was cut by 4 bases, the J end by 6 bases, with 16 bases between. Per germline, CDR1 SGHRS and CDR2 YFSETQ. The CDR3 here is CASSLERGADGYTF. The CDR3 coding sequence is TGCGCCAGCAGCCTCGAAAGGGGCGCTGATGGCTACACCTTC.

The genes are TRBV12-3 or TRBV12-4 and TRBJ1-1; no clear D. The CDR3 covers 15 residues. Trimming removed 1 base at V and 4 bases at J, with 13 bases between. DNA of the CDR3: TGTGCCAGCAGTTTAGGGATCGGAGGTTTCACTGAAGCTTTCTTT. Protein product: CASSLGIGGFTEAFF.

This clonotype was seen a handful of times. V usage is TRBV4-1 and J usage is TRBJ2-7, with 8 positions matching TRBD1. V trimming: 4 bases; J trimming: 4 bases; junction bases outside the gene matches: 6. The V gene's germline CDR1 is MGHRA and CDR2 YSYEKL. CDR3 size: 14 residues. In nucleotides, the CDR3 is TGCGCCAGCAGCCGCTTTCAGGGGGCTTACGAGCAGTACTTC. Its protein is CASSRFQGAYEQYF.

This chain connects TRBV9 to TRBJ2-7; D unclear. The CDR3 is 12 amino acids. Germline CDR1 is SGDLS and CDR2 is YYNGEE. V dropped 3 bases and J dropped 3 bases, with 7 bases sitting between them. The CDR3 nucleotides read TGTGCCAGCAGCGGCCCAAACTACGAGCAGTACTTC. It specifies CASSGPNYEQYF.

The rearrangement links TRBV2 to TRBJ2-7, with D possibly being TRBD2 (5 bases). The germline CDR1 and CDR2 sequences are SNHLY and FYNNEI. Trimming cost V 6 bases and J 4 bases, with 10 bases left between them. CDR3 length equals 12 residues. The CDR3 sequence is CASRGERYEQYF. CDR3 bases: TGTGCCAGCAGGGGAGAGCGTTACGAGCAGTACTTC. The complete variable domain, with remaining parts taken from reference TRBV2 and TRBJ2-7, reads EPEVTQTPSHQVTQMGQEVILRCVPISNHLYFYWYRQILGQKVEFLVSFYNNEISEKSEIFDDQFSVERPDGSNFTLKIRSTKLEDSAMYFCASRGERYEQYFGPGTRLTVT.

V and J are TRBV7-2 and TRBJ1-1, with TRBD1 matching over 8 bases. After removal of 3 bases from V and 0 bases from J, the junction contained 9 bases not matched to a gene. The CDR3 runs to 17 residues. Germline V gives CDR1 SGHTA, CDR2 FQGNSA. The CDR3 here is CASSFLDRGLMNTEAFF. In nucleotides, the CDR3 is TGTGCCAGCAGCTTCCTCGACAGGGGACTCATGAACACTGAAGCTTTCTTT.

This clonotype showed up just a few times. V gene TRBV6-1 combines with J gene TRBJ1-2; the D is unclear. CDR3 length: 15 residues. Germline V gene data show CDR1 as MNHNS and CDR2 as SASEGT. Trimming took 0 bases from V and 3 from J, leaving 11 bases between them. The DNA of the CDR3 is TGTGCCAGCAGTGAAGCGGTAGGGTCCTACTATGGCTACACCTTC. Its protein is CASSEAVGSYYGYTF.

In its sample, this clonotype was seen many times. The genes are TRBV6-1 and TRBJ1-6; TRBD1 is a possible D gene (5 bases). Germline CDR1 reads MNHNS; CDR2 reads SASEGT. CDR3 length: 14 residues. The V and J ends lost 4 bases and 7 bases respectively, with 11 bases between them. The CDR3 DNA reads as TGTGCCAGCAGTGGGGACCACCTAAATTCACCCCTCCACTTT. Protein: CASSGDHLNSPLHF.

CDR3: CASSPRDGASTEAFF. The CDR3 DNA sequence: TGTGCCAGCAGCCCCCGGGACGGGGCGAGCACTGAAGCTTTCTTT. The J gene is TRBJ1-1, the V gene TRBV9; the D gene is possibly TRBD1 (5 bases). The V gene's germline CDR1 is SGDLS and CDR2 YYNGEE. This CDR3 has 15 amino acids. V was pared by 4 bases and J by 4 bases, with 17 bases between.

This rearrangement joins TRBV6-6 to TRBJ1-4; 7 bases fit TRBD1. Looked up from germline, CDR1 is MNHNY and CDR2 is SVGAGI (reference sequence). V shed 0 bases and J 8 bases; nucleotides not matched to a gene: 6. The CDR3 extends over 15 amino acids. The CDR3 is CASSYSKGGEEKLFF. DNA of the CDR3: TGTGCCAGCAGTTACTCGAAAGGGGGCGAAGAAAAACTGTTTTTT.

The chain has TRBV7-2 and TRBJ2-1; D is unresolved. Looked up from germline, CDR1 is SGHTA and CDR2 is FQGNSA. This CDR3 is built from 14 residues. Trimming pared 1 base from V and 8 bases from J, leaving 12 bases between. The chain's CDR3 is CASSLETLRDEQFF. Here the CDR3 DNA reads TGTGCCAGCAGCTTAGAGACCCTCCGGGATGAGCAGTTCTTC.

The V and J genes are TRBV25-1 and TRBJ1-6; 9 nucleotides align to TRBD1. V shed 6 bases, J shed 8 bases, and the junction held 8 bases outside the gene matches. Germline assignment: CDR1 MGHDK and CDR2 SYGVNS. The CDR3 is 15 residues long. The CDR3 spells CASRDRGHYDSPLHF. CDR3 bases: TGTGCCAGCAGGGACAGGGGTCATTACGATTCACCCCTCCACTTT.

The chain employs TRBV7-2 and TRBJ1-1; perhaps TRBD1 as D (6 bases). This CDR3 is 15 amino acids long. Trimming removed 4 bases from V and 2 bases from J, with 14 bases in between. Germline V lookup: CDR1 SGHTA, CDR2 FQGNSA. The CDR3 spells CASSYRQEGNTEAFF. The DNA of the CDR3 is TGTGCCAGCAGCTACCGACAGGAGGGAAACACTGAAGCTTTCTTT.

The chain joins TRBV11-2 to TRBJ2-7, with no clear D. From germline, CDR1 is SGHAT and CDR2 FQNNGV. Trimming left V 0 bases short and J 6 bases short, with 9 bases between. This CDR3 is built from 13 residues. CDR3 residues: CASSLDRASEQYF. The CDR3 DNA reads TGTGCCAGCAGCTTAGATCGGGCAAGCGAGCAGTACTTC.

This chain joins TRBV20-1 and TRBJ1-5; D not resolved. Trimming took 0 bases from V and 3 from J, leaving 6 bases between them. The CDR3 loop spans 13 amino acids. Germline-derived CDR1 and CDR2 are DFQATT and SNEGSKA (reference sequence). CDR3 DNA: TGCAGTGCTAGAGACGCTAACAATCAGCCCCAGCATTTT. Translating gives CSARDANNQPQHF.

The chain has TRBV6-5 and TRBJ1-1; unclear D gene. Germline V gives CDR1 MNHEY, CDR2 SVGAGI. The CDR3 sequence is 15 residues long. V was clipped by 0 bases and J by 4 bases, with 12 bases between them. CDR3 region: CASSYSSNRGTEAFF. The CDR3 coding sequence is TGTGCCAGCAGTTACTCGTCCAACCGTGGCACTGAAGCTTTCTTT.